Here is one TCR beta chain with its context. No antigen is known for it. These data come from a study of hypomethylating agent response in myelodysplastic syndrome. Study at large: Of these patients, roughly 6 responded (complete response or hematologic improvement) and five did not. General study findings and limits: Responders gained more novel clonotypes; non-responders had more contracted clonotypes after treatment.

CDR3 length: 15 residues. Germline CDR1 is SGHTS and CDR2 is YDEGEE. J gave up 2 bases and V 2 bases, and 5 bases lay outside the gene matches. Assay: immunoSEQ multiplex PCR; the TCRdb copy retains only in-frame clones and omits some. The sample yields about 4,500 clones, approximately 78% seen once. This material consisted of bone marrow, taken before or after starting hypomethylating agent treatment for myelodysplastic syndrome (not recorded which). The chain has TRBV5-8 and TRBJ2-7; the match to TRBD2 covers 9 bases. This receptor was identified in a human donor with myelodysplastic syndrome. The CDR3 nucleotides are TGTGCCAGCAGCTTACCTAGCGGGGACACCTACGAGCAGTACTTC. Amino acids: CASSLPSGDTYEQYF.